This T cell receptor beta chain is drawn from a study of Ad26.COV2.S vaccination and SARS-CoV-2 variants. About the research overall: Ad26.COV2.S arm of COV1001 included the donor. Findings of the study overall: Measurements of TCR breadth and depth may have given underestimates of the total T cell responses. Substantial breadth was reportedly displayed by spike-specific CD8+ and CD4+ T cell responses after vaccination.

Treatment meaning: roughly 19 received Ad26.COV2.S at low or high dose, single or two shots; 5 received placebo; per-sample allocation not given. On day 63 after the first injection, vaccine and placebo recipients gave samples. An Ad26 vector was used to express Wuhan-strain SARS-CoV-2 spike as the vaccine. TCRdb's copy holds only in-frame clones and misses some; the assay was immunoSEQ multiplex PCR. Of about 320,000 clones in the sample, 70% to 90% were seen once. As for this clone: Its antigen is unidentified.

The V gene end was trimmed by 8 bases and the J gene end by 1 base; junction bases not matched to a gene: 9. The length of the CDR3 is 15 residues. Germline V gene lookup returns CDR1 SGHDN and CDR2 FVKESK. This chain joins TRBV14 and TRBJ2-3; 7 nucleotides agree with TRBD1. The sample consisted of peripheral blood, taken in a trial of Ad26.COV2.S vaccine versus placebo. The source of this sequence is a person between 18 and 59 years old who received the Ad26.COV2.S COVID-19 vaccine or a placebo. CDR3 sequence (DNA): TGTGCCAGCCTTCTAGGGGGCGCGGGCACAGATACGCAGTATTTT. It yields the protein CASLLGGAGTDTQYF.